These T cell receptor beta chains were read from a single sample in a study of glioma-infiltrating T cells. TCRdb processed the multiplex PCR reads anew with MiXCR; each CDR3 protein has one entry. The data contain about 410,000 distinct CDR3 sequences, roughly 41% of them singletons. The sample was glioma tissue, nonneoplastic brain tissue, or PBMCs (not recorded which). The receptors here all came from a human donor with low-grade glioma or glioblastoma, undergoing nonglioma brain surgery, or in good health (not recorded which). CDR3s include the opening cysteine and the closing phenylalanine or tryptophan. The D gene is left open where the match is weak. Some rows mark clone size as missing; the rest say once, few, many or name a class of expanded clone.

j_call: TRBJ1-2; d_call: NA; v_call: TRBV28; clone_size: NA; cdr3_aa: CASSSGMRDYGYTF; cdr3_nt: TGTGCCAGCAGCTCTGGAATGAGGGACTATGGCTACACCTTC
j_call: TRBJ2-1; d_call: NA; v_call: TRBV7-2; clone_size: once; cdr3_aa: CAGNQDTPYNEQFF; cdr3_nt: TGTGCCGGCAACCAGGACACCCCCTACAATGAGCAGTTCTTC
j_call: TRBJ2-7; d_call: NA; v_call: TRBV28; clone_size: NA; cdr3_aa: CASSFLRVGAYEQYF; cdr3_nt: TGTGCCAGCAGTTTCCTCCGAGTCGGGGCCTACGAGCAGTACTTC
j_call: TRBJ2-5; d_call: NA; v_call: TRBV11-2; clone_size: NA; cdr3_aa: CASSRDWGQETQYF; cdr3_nt: TGTGCCAGCAGCCGGGACTGGGGCCAAGAGACCCAGTACTTC
j_call: TRBJ2-1; d_call: NA; v_call: TRBV24-1; clone_size: few; cdr3_aa: CATEPGPYNEQFF; cdr3_nt: TGTGCCACCGAACCAGGCCCCTACAATGAGCAGTTCTTC
j_call: TRBJ2-2; d_call: NA; v_call: TRBV7-3; clone_size: NA; cdr3_aa: CASRPGSTGELFF; cdr3_nt: TGTGCCAGCAGACCCGGAAGCACCGGGGAGCTGTTTTTT
j_call: TRBJ2-3; d_call: NA; v_call: TRBV28; clone_size: few; cdr3_aa: CASRARDKGGTDTQYF; cdr3_nt: TGTGCCAGCCGAGCCCGAGACAAAGGGGGCACAGATACGCAGTATTTT
j_call: TRBJ2-7; d_call: NA; v_call: TRBV3-1; clone_size: few; cdr3_aa: CASSQRDTRAYEQYF; cdr3_nt: TGTGCCAGCAGCCAACGGGACACAAGGGCCTACGAGCAGTACTTC
j_call: TRBJ1-5; d_call: NA; v_call: TRBV27; clone_size: many; cdr3_aa: CASSLGGDQPQHF; cdr3_nt: TGTGCCAGCAGTTTAGGAGGGGATCAGCCCCAGCATTTT
j_call: TRBJ2-7; d_call: TRBD2; v_call: TRBV7-2; clone_size: few; cdr3_aa: CASSLGTSGLSYEQYF; cdr3_nt: TGTGCCAGCAGCTTAGGTACTAGCGGACTCTCCTACGAGCAGTACTTC
j_call: TRBJ2-4; d_call: TRBD1; v_call: TRBV28; clone_size: many; cdr3_aa: CASSTSDSTGEVGNIQYF; cdr3_nt: TGTGCCAGCAGTACATCCGACTCGACAGGGGAGGTCGGAAACATTCAGTACTTC
j_call: TRBJ2-7; d_call: TRBD1; v_call: TRBV2; clone_size: few; cdr3_aa: CASNPWDRATYEQYF; cdr3_nt: TGTGCCAGCAATCCATGGGACAGGGCAACCTACGAGCAGTACTTC
j_call: TRBJ2-1; d_call: TRBD2; v_call: TRBV7-3; clone_size: NA; cdr3_aa: CASSPGAGGYNEQFF; cdr3_nt: TGTGCCAGCAGTCCTGGGGCGGGGGGTTACAATGAGCAGTTCTTC
j_call: TRBJ2-2; d_call: NA; v_call: TRBV6-6; clone_size: NA; cdr3_aa: CASSYVPADSGELFF; cdr3_nt: TGTGCCAGCAGTTATGTCCCCGCGGACAGCGGGGAGCTGTTTTTT
j_call: TRBJ2-1; d_call: TRBD1; v_call: TRBV5-1; clone_size: few; cdr3_aa: CASSLQGYEQFF; cdr3_nt: TGCGCCAGCAGCTTACAGGGGTATGAGCAGTTCTTC
j_call: TRBJ1-2; d_call: TRBD1; v_call: TRBV28; clone_size: NA; cdr3_aa: CATLPGQGGGGYTF; cdr3_nt: TGTGCCACCCTTCCCGGACAGGGAGGGGGGGGCTACACCTTC
j_call: TRBJ1-1; d_call: TRBD1; v_call: TRBV5-4; clone_size: NA; cdr3_aa: CASSWDRGTSNTEAFF; cdr3_nt: TGTGCCAGCAGCTGGGACAGGGGGACATCGAACACTGAAGCTTTCTTT
j_call: TRBJ1-2; d_call: NA; v_call: TRBV20-1; clone_size: few; cdr3_aa: CSARDIQGGDGYTF; cdr3_nt: TGCAGTGCTAGAGATATACAGGGAGGGGATGGCTACACCTTC
j_call: TRBJ2-3; d_call: NA; v_call: TRBV5-4; clone_size: NA; cdr3_aa: CASSSGLTDTDTQYF; cdr3_nt: TGTGCCAGCAGCTCCGGTCTCACCGACACAGATACGCAGTATTTT
j_call: TRBJ2-5; d_call: TRBD2; v_call: TRBV20-1; clone_size: few; cdr3_aa: CSASGRAWQETQYF; cdr3_nt: TGCAGTGCTAGCGGGAGGGCCTGGCAAGAGACCCAGTACTTC
j_call: TRBJ2-7; d_call: NA; v_call: TRBV2; clone_size: NA; cdr3_aa: CASNQINEQYF; cdr3_nt: TGTGCCAGCAATCAGATCAACGAGCAGTACTTC
j_call: TRBJ2-3; d_call: NA; v_call: TRBV7-6; clone_size: many; cdr3_aa: CASSLQGTDTQYF; cdr3_nt: TGTGCCAGCAGCTTACAGGGCACAGATACGCAGTATTTT
j_call: TRBJ1-1; d_call: NA; v_call: TRBV28; clone_size: NA; cdr3_aa: CASSFLTFRAQGSKDTEAFF; cdr3_nt: TGTGCCAGCAGTTTTCTTACATTTCGGGCCCAAGGGTCTAAGGACACTGAAGCTTTCTTT
j_call: TRBJ2-2; d_call: NA; v_call: TRBV27; clone_size: many; cdr3_aa: CASSLWGNTGELFF; cdr3_nt: TGTGCCAGCAGTTTATGGGGGAACACCGGGGAGCTGTTTTTT
j_call: TRBJ2-2; d_call: NA; v_call: TRBV28; clone_size: NA; cdr3_aa: CASSAGGLNTGELFF; cdr3_nt: TGTGCCAGCAGCGCAGGGGGACTGAACACCGGGGAGCTGTTTTTT
j_call: TRBJ1-1; d_call: NA; v_call: TRBV6-2/TRBV6-3; clone_size: NA; cdr3_aa: CASSYAGDLNTEAFF; cdr3_nt: TGTGCCAGCAGTTACGCCGGGGATCTGAACACTGAAGCCTTCTTT
j_call: TRBJ1-2; d_call: TRBD1; v_call: TRBV4-2; clone_size: NA; cdr3_aa: CASSQVPGTGGWGYTF; cdr3_nt: TGTGCCAGCAGCCAAGTTCCAGGGACAGGGGGCTGGGGCTACACCTTC
j_call: TRBJ1-5; d_call: NA; v_call: TRBV27; clone_size: once; cdr3_aa: CASSLLAGGSNQPHHF; cdr3_nt: TGTGCCAGCAGTTTATTAGCAGGCGGGAGTAATCAGCCCCATCATTTT
j_call: TRBJ2-5; d_call: NA; v_call: TRBV27; clone_size: NA; cdr3_aa: CATQRRQETQYF; cdr3_nt: TGTGCCACCCAGCGGCGACAAGAGACCCAGTACTTC
j_call: TRBJ2-3; d_call: NA; v_call: TRBV27; clone_size: many; cdr3_aa: CASSWRSGDTQYF; cdr3_nt: TGTGCCAGCAGTTGGAGGAGTGGTGATACGCAGTATTTT
j_call: TRBJ1-4; d_call: NA; v_call: TRBV20-1; clone_size: NA; cdr3_aa: CSAKQGPNEKLFF; cdr3_nt: TGCAGTGCTAAGCAGGGGCCTAATGAAAAACTGTTTTTT
j_call: TRBJ2-1; d_call: TRBD2; v_call: TRBV27; clone_size: NA; cdr3_aa: CASSPSGRFSYNEQFF; cdr3_nt: TGTGCCAGCAGTCCCAGCGGGAGGTTCTCCTACAATGAGCAGTTCTTC
j_call: TRBJ1-1; d_call: NA; v_call: TRBV15; clone_size: NA; cdr3_aa: CATSRDWEGEALF; cdr3_nt: TGTGCCACCAGCAGAGATTGGGAGGGCGAAGCTTTATTT
j_call: TRBJ2-7; d_call: NA; v_call: TRBV3-1; clone_size: NA; cdr3_aa: CASSQGSPYEQYF; cdr3_nt: TGTGCCAGCAGCCAGGGCAGCCCCTACGAGCAGTACTTC
j_call: TRBJ2-1; d_call: TRBD2; v_call: TRBV6-2/TRBV6-3; clone_size: many; cdr3_aa: CASSTLAAPYNEQFF; cdr3_nt: TGTGCCAGCAGTACTCTAGCGGCCCCCTACAATGAGCAGTTCTTC
j_call: TRBJ2-1; d_call: NA; v_call: TRBV20-1; clone_size: few; cdr3_aa: CSALPVESSYNEQFF; cdr3_nt: TGCAGTGCCCTCCCGGTGGAGAGCTCCTACAATGAGCAGTTCTTC
j_call: TRBJ2-3; d_call: NA; v_call: TRBV30; clone_size: few; cdr3_aa: CAWSTRSSDTQYF; cdr3_nt: TGTGCCTGGTCGACCCGGAGTTCGGATACGCAGTATTTT
j_call: TRBJ2-1; d_call: NA; v_call: TRBV29-1; clone_size: once; cdr3_aa: CSVLPTGAISYNEQFF; cdr3_nt: TGCAGCGTTCTACCCACCGGGGCAATCTCCTACAATGAGCAGTTCTTC
j_call: TRBJ2-7; d_call: NA; v_call: TRBV20-1; clone_size: NA; cdr3_aa: CSANRDPLYEQYF; cdr3_nt: TGCAGTGCGAACCGGGACCCTCTCTACGAGCAGTACTTC
j_call: TRBJ2-3; d_call: NA; v_call: TRBV12-3/TRBV12-4; clone_size: NA; cdr3_aa: CASTRVLGTQYF; cdr3_nt: TGTGCCAGCACCAGAGTGTTGGGTACGCAGTATTTT
j_call: TRBJ1-4; d_call: TRBD1; v_call: TRBV6-1; clone_size: many; cdr3_aa: CASSGNRRGPVEKLFF; cdr3_nt: TGTGCCAGCAGTGGAAATAGAAGGGGGCCGGTTGAAAAACTGTTTTTT
j_call: TRBJ2-7; d_call: NA; v_call: TRBV4-1; clone_size: NA; cdr3_aa: CASSQSVGRDEQYF; cdr3_nt: TGCGCCAGCAGCCAATCCGTTGGACGGGACGAGCAGTACTTC
j_call: TRBJ1-1; d_call: NA; v_call: TRBV28; clone_size: many; cdr3_aa: CASSLVNTEAFF; cdr3_nt: TGTGCCAGCAGTTTGGTAAACACTGAAGCTTTCTTT
j_call: TRBJ2-7; d_call: TRBD1; v_call: TRBV28; clone_size: many; cdr3_aa: CASSLTPGTASSYEQYF; cdr3_nt: TGTGCCAGCAGCCTGACCCCCGGGACAGCCAGCTCCTACGAGCAGTACTTC